This passage covers 18 T cell receptor beta chains from one sample sequenced in a study of T-cell reconstitution after alpha-beta-depleted transplantation in children. A library of TCRbeta sequences, prepared with unique molecular identifiers, was generated. MiXCR, run by TCRdb on the PCR reads, gives a single entry per CDR3 protein. The table records around 100,000 distinct CDR3 sequences, under 9% of them present only once. The specimen was PBMCs, collected before TCRalphabeta/CD19-depleted stem cell transplant. The receptors shown here come from a boy younger than 10 with acute lymphoblastic leukemia, due to receive a stem cell transplant.

At least ten counts were recorded for this clonotype. The chain is built from TRBV5-1 and TRBJ2-2, with D tentatively TRBD2 (6 bases). Germline V gene data show CDR1 as SGHRS and CDR2 as YFSETQ. The CDR3 extends over 16 amino acids. The V gene lost 1 base and the J gene lost 3 bases, with 13 bases spanning the gap. CDR3: CASSLRSGGHTGELFF. The DNA of the CDR3 is TGCGCCAGCAGCTTGAGGTCCGGGGGTCACACCGGGGAGCTGTTTTTT.

In this sample, this clonotype turned up many times. This rearrangement joins TRBV6-2 or TRBV6-3 to TRBJ2-1, with a possible D match to TRBD1 (5 bases). The CDR3 is 15 residues long. Germline assignment: CDR1 MNHEY and CDR2 SVGEGT. Trimming removed 6 bases at V and 4 bases at J, with 16 bases between. CDR3 sequence: CASSFTGQGYNEQFF. The CDR3 bases are TGTGCCAGCAGCTTTACAGGCCAAGGATACAATGAGCAGTTCTTC.

The sample holds many counts of this clonotype. The J gene is TRBJ1-5, the V gene TRBV29-1; D is uncertain. Looked up from germline, CDR1 is SQVTM and CDR2 is ANQGSEA. The germline V and J ends were trimmed by 4 bases and 0 bases, with 10 bases remaining between them. The CDR3 covers 14 residues. The CDR3 DNA sequence: TGCAGCGTTGTGTTTAGCAATAGCAATCAGCCCCAGCATTTT. Translating it yields CSVVFSNSNQPQHF.

This clonotype came up a few times. V and J are TRBV27 and TRBJ1-2; unclear D gene. V lost 3 bases and J lost 1, with 12 bases in between. Looked up from germline, CDR1 is MNHEY and CDR2 is SMNVEV (reference sequence). This CDR3 has 15 amino acids. CDR3 loop: CASSFFKGINYGYTF. The CDR3 region has the DNA TGTGCCAGCAGTTTTTTTAAGGGAATTAACTATGGCTACACCTTC.

There are a few counts of this clonotype. The chain couples TRBV7-2 to TRBJ2-2; the match to TRBD1 covers 8 bases. Trimming took 2 bases from V and 6 from J; bases not matched to a gene: 2. The CDR3 has 14 amino acids. The germline V gene encodes CDR1 SGHTA and CDR2 FQGNSA. CDR3 residues: CASSLIQGAGELFF. The CDR3 DNA sequence: TGTGCCAGCAGCTTAATACAGGGGGCCGGGGAGCTGTTTTTT.

This clonotype was recorded many times. V and J are TRBV5-6 and TRBJ1-1; no reliable D call. V gave up 0 bases and J gave up 1 base, with 10 bases separating them. Per germline, CDR1 SGHDT and CDR2 YYEEEE. This CDR3 has 15 residues. CDR3 bases: TGTGCCAGCAGCTTGGTGGCACTGAAGAACACTGAAGCTTTCTTT. The encoded protein is CASSLVALKNTEAFF.

V gene TRBV7-2 combines with J gene TRBJ2-1, with D possibly TRBD2 on 7 matching bases. V gave up 0 bases and J gave up 12 bases, with 18 bases separating them. Germline CDR1 and CDR2: SGHTA and FQGNSA. The CDR3 loop spans 15 amino acids. Here the CDR3 DNA reads TGTGCCAGCAGCTTAGCGGGGGGGCAAGGGGAGGTGCAGTTCTTC. This gives the protein CASSLAGGQGEVQFF.

This clonotype was counted ten times or more. The V call is TRBV7-2, the J call TRBJ2-1; no firm D call. Trimming shortened V by 6 bases and J by 5 bases, and 11 bases separated the two germline ends. The germline V gene has CDR1 SGHTA and CDR2 FQGNSA. The CDR3 loop spans 13 amino acids. This CDR3 is CASSSGPHNEQFF. The CDR3 coding sequence is TGTGCCAGCAGTTCTGGACCGCACAATGAGCAGTTCTTC.

CDR3 protein: CASSIGEHEQFF. CDR3 DNA sequence: TGTGCCAGTAGTATAGGAGAGCACGAGCAGTTCTTC. V gene TRBV19 combines with J gene TRBJ2-1, with D unresolved. From germline, CDR1 is LNHDA and CDR2 SQIVND (reference sequence). V was trimmed by 1 base and J by 10 bases, leaving 8 bases between them. The CDR3 spans 12 residues.

This clonotype was picked up many times. The V gene is TRBV7-2, the J gene TRBJ1-2; perhaps TRBD1 as D (5 bases). The CDR3 is made up of 14 amino acids. The V gene's germline CDR1 is SGHTA and CDR2 FQGNSA. V was cut by 4 bases and J by 4 bases, with 13 bases left in between. CDR3 region: CASSWDRQSYGYTF. The CDR3 DNA sequence: TGTGCCAGCAGCTGGGACCGGCAATCCTATGGCTACACCTTC.

This clonotype was detected many times. The chain combines TRBV5-6 with TRBJ2-1; TRBD2 matches 10 bases. Germline loops: CDR1 SGHDT, CDR2 YYEEEE. After removal of 0 bases from V and 4 bases from J, the junction contained 4 bases not matched to a gene. This CDR3 region has 16 residues. CDR3 protein: CASSLGSGGKYNEQFF. The CDR3 DNA is TGTGCCAGCAGCTTGGGTAGCGGGGGGAAATACAATGAGCAGTTCTTC. Looking up the rest from reference TRBV5-6 and TRBJ2-1 gives the full variable domain: DAGVTQSPTHLIKTRGQQVTLRCSPKSGHDTVSWYQQALGQGPQFIFQYYEEEERQRGNFPDRFSGHQFPNYSSELNVNALLLGDSALYLCASSLGSGGKYNEQFFGPGTRLTVL.

The J gene is TRBJ2-2, the V gene TRBV5-1; 9 bases are shared with TRBD1. Germline CDR1 reads SGHRS; CDR2 reads YFSETQ. CDR3 length: 14 residues. After removal of 9 bases from V and 6 bases from J, the junction contained 9 bases not matched to a gene. In DNA, the CDR3 is TGCGCCACCCGGGGGACAGGGAGGCCCGGGGAGCTGTTTTTT. The encoded protein is CATRGTGRPGELFF.

A few counts support this clonotype. The chain recombines TRBV9 with TRBJ1-2, with D maybe TRBD1 (5 bases). CDR1 is SGDLS, CDR2 YYNGEE, per germline. The CDR3 totals 12 residues. V lost 3 bases, J lost 13 bases, and 16 bases lay in between. DNA for the CDR3: TGTGCCAGCAGCGCGACAGAGCCCTTCCGCACCTTC. It yields the protein CASSATEPFRTF.

This clonotype was observed at least ten times. The chain has TRBV12-3 or TRBV12-4 and TRBJ1-1, with unresolved D. The ends were cut back, 5 bases at V and 1 base at J, with 8 bases in the middle. The CDR3 extends over 13 amino acids. CDR3 residues: CASSGQKNTEAFF. The CDR3 nucleotides read TGTGCCAGCAGTGGCCAAAAGAACACTGAAGCTTTCTTT.

This chain connects TRBV19 to TRBJ2-1; possible D gene TRBD2, 6 bases. CDR3 length equals 14 residues. CDR1 is LNHDA and CDR2 is SQIVND in the germline V gene (reference sequence). The V end was cut by 7 bases, the J end by 4 bases, with 14 bases between. The CDR3 here is CASKKGGVYNEQFF. Written as DNA, the CDR3 is TGTGCCAGTAAAAAGGGCGGGGTATACAATGAGCAGTTCTTC. Drawing the rest from reference TRBV19 and TRBJ2-1, the complete variable domain is DGGITQSPKYLFRKEGQNVTLSCEQNLNHDAMYWYRQDPGQGLRLIYYSQIVNDFQKGDIAEGYSVSREKKESFPLTVTSAQKNPTAFYLCASKKGGVYNEQFFGPGTRLTVL.

This clonotype qualifies as medium-sized. V is TRBV5-6 and J is TRBJ1-1; D is ambiguous. Deletions cut 4 bases from V and 1 base from J, with 8 bases between. CDR1 and CDR2 (germline): SGHDT, YYEEEE. There are 13 residues in the CDR3. The CDR3 spells CASSPRWNTEAFF. DNA for the CDR3: TGTGCCAGCAGCCCCAGGTGGAACACTGAAGCTTTCTTT.

This clonotype was found a few times. V usage is TRBV4-1 and J usage is TRBJ2-7; weak D call: TRBD2 (6 bases). This CDR3 is built from 16 residues. Per the germline V gene, CDR1 is MGHRA and CDR2 is YSYEKL. The V gene lost 0 bases and the J gene lost 2 bases, with 14 bases spanning the gap. The CDR3 reads CASSQDPRGSPYEQYF. DNA for the CDR3: TGCGCCAGCAGCCAAGATCCCCGGGGGTCCCCCTACGAGCAGTACTTC.

In this sample, this clonotype turned up a few times. This rearrangement joins TRBV20-1 to TRBJ2-5; 10 positions agree with TRBD2. The CDR3 is 13 residues long. J was trimmed by 5 bases and V by 6 bases; bases with no gene match: 6. The germline CDR1 and CDR2 sequences are DFQATT and SNEGSKA (reference sequence). The CDR3 loop reads CSALAGGKETQYF. The CDR3 DNA follows: TGCAGTGCCTTAGCGGGGGGTAAGGAGACCCAGTACTTC.